This entry lists 22 T cell receptor beta chains sequenced from one sample in a study of blood T cell repertoires in COVID-19 (TCRdb year 2020). Libraries were built with the immunoSEQ multiplex PCR assay. TCRdb provides this immuneACCESS table in a form limited to in-frame rearrangements. Some clones are lacking; in checked studies, under half of them reflect an unresolved V gene, and why the rest are absent is not known. The sample profile shows 200,000 to 250,000 clones; around 83% of them were found once. Roughly 7% of the sample rests with the top ten. The specimen was peripheral blood. These receptors all come from a woman between 50 and 59 years old with acute or convalescent COVID-19.

The gene calls are TRBV3-1 (or the pseudogene TRBV3-2) and TRBJ2-1, with 13 bases identical to TRBD2. The CDR3 sequence is 15 residues long. Germline V gene data show CDR1 as LGHDT and CDR2 as YNNKEL (reference sequence). V was clipped by 2 bases and J by 8 bases; unmatched bases: 3. The CDR3 DNA reads as TGTGCCAGCAGCCAAACTAGCGGGGGGGTCGATGAGCAGTTCTTC. Encoded protein: CASSQTSGGVDEQFF.

The CDR3 sequence: CASTPRLPKEETQYF. The CDR3 DNA is TGTGCCAGCACCCCGCGTCTACCTAAGGAGGAGACCCAGTACTTC. The rearrangement joins TRBV6-2 or TRBV6-3 to TRBJ2-5; D gene unclear. Germline values: CDR1 MNHEY, CDR2 SVGEGT. V lost 7 bases to trimming and J lost 5 bases, with 20 bases between them. The CDR3 spans 15 residues.

The J gene is TRBJ1-1, the V gene TRBV12-3 or TRBV12-4; D remains unclear. The CDR3 spans 13 residues. The ends were cut back, 8 bases at V and 1 base at J, with 11 bases in the middle. CDR3 DNA: TGTGCCAGCCAATGGGCAGCGAACACTGAAGCTTTCTTT. Its translation: CASQWAANTEAFF.

V usage is TRBV14 and J usage is TRBJ2-7; 9 positions match TRBD1. From germline, CDR1 is SGHDN and CDR2 FVKESK. Trimming at V came to 6 bases and at J to 3 bases, leaving 6 bases not matched to a gene. The CDR3 has 14 amino acids. CDR3 coding DNA: TGTGCCAGCAGAGGGGCGACAGGGGGCTACGAGCAGTACTTC. It encodes CASRGATGGYEQYF.

DNA for the CDR3: TGTGCCAGCAAGGAAGGGTGGTCGTTTGACGGTCGGGAATCTAACTATGGCTACACCTTC. Amino acid sequence: CASKEGWSFDGRESNYGYTF. This sequence joins TRBV2 and TRBJ1-2, with D hard to call. This CDR3 is built from 20 residues. Deletions cut 7 bases from V and 0 bases from J, with 30 bases between. Germline CDR1 SNHLY, CDR2 FYNNEI.

Here the CDR3 DNA reads TGTGCCACCGCGGTCCAGGGATCCTACGAGCAGTACTTC. Encoded protein: CATAVQGSYEQYF. The chain is built from TRBV19 and TRBJ2-7; a weak D match, TRBD1 (5 bases). The germline V gene encodes CDR1 LNHDA and CDR2 SQIVND (reference sequence). This CDR3 region has 13 residues. V lost 10 bases and J lost 1, with 14 bases in between.

V and J are TRBV9 and TRBJ2-3, with D perhaps TRBD2 (6 bases). Per the germline V gene, CDR1 is SGDLS and CDR2 is YYNGEE. There are 14 residues in the CDR3. V lost 0 bases to trimming and J lost 4 bases, with 9 bases between them. The CDR3 sequence is CASSVDWGADTQYF. For the CDR3, the DNA is TGTGCCAGCAGCGTAGACTGGGGGGCAGATACGCAGTATTTT.

This clone was detected only once. This chain joins TRBV2 and TRBJ1-4; TRBD1 agrees at 9 bases. Germline V gene data show CDR1 as SNHLY and CDR2 as FYNNEI. The J segment lost 5 bases and the V segment lost 11 bases, leaving 9 bases of the junction unmatched. CDR3 length: 14 residues. The CDR3 nucleotides read TGTGCCTGTTCGTCCGGGACAGGGAATGAAAAACTGTTTTTT. Residues: CACSSGTGNEKLFF.

The V and J genes are TRBV28 and TRBJ1-2, with D unresolved. CDR1 MDHEN and CDR2 SYDVKM come from the germline V gene. With 4 bases removed from V and 4 bases from J, the gap between germline ends came to 16 bases. The CDR3 is 15 residues long. CDR3 sequence (DNA): TGTGCCAGCAGTTCCTCCAGGATGGATTCCTATGGCTACACCTTC. It translates to CASSSSRMDSYGYTF.

This clone was counted once. The rearrangement joins TRBV11-2 to TRBJ1-5, with TRBD1 as a possible D gene (5 bases). The V end lost 5 bases, the J end lost 9 bases, and 14 bases lay between the germline ends. CDR1 is SGHAT, CDR2 FQNNGV, per germline. This CDR3 is built from 13 residues. CDR3 protein: CASSLRTNGPQHF. The CDR3, as DNA: TGTGCCAGCAGCCTTCGGACAAACGGGCCCCAGCATTTT. The full variable domain, completed using reference TRBV11-2 and TRBJ1-5, is EAGVAQSPRYKIIEKRQSVAFWCNPISGHATLYWYQQILGQGPKLLIQFQNNGVVDDSQLPKDRFSAERLKGVDSTLKIQPAKLEDSAVYLCASSLRTNGPQHFGDGTRLSIL.

This chain links TRBV30 with TRBJ2-7; TRBD2 matches at 11 bases. Germline values: CDR1 GTSNPN, CDR2 SVGIG (reference sequence). V lost 5 bases and J lost 4; bases outside the gene matches: 7. The CDR3 extends over 14 amino acids. CDR3 sequence: CAWPLAGGRYEQYF. The DNA of the CDR3 is TGTGCCTGGCCCTTAGCGGGGGGGAGGTACGAGCAGTACTTC.

The chain is built from TRBV6-1 and TRBJ2-5, with TRBD2 identical over 13 bases. With 3 bases clipped from V and 5 bases from J, the junction kept 6 bases outside the gene matches. Per germline, CDR1 MNHNS and CDR2 SASEGT. The CDR3 sequence is 16 residues long. DNA of the CDR3: TGTGCCAGCAGTGAGCTTACTAGCGGGAGGGGGGAGACCCAGTACTTC. As protein: CASSELTSGRGETQYF.

The J gene is TRBJ1-1, the V gene TRBV24-1; TRBD1 matches at 7 bases. V was clipped by 4 bases and J by 6 bases; unmatched bases: 13. The CDR3 covers 16 residues. The germline gives CDR1 KGHDR, CDR2 SFDVKD. The CDR3 DNA reads as TGTGCCACCAGTGACTCGAGACAGGGTAGGGTCGCTGAAGCTTTCTTT. Encoded protein: CATSDSRQGRVAEAFF.

The rearrangement uses TRBV30 and TRBJ1-4, with D hard to call. The CDR3 is 13 residues long. Germline V gene data show CDR1 as GTSNPN and CDR2 as SVGIG (reference sequence). V lost 0 bases, J lost 8 bases, and 10 bases lay in between. This chain's CDR3 is CAWSVRGSEKLFF. The CDR3 DNA reads as TGTGCCTGGAGTGTACGGGGATCGGAAAAACTGTTTTTT.

This clone was observed at least ten times. The chain is built from TRBV5-1 and TRBJ2-2; 11 bases align to TRBD2. Germline assignment: CDR1 SGHRS and CDR2 YFSETQ. The CDR3 runs 16 residues. V lost 4 bases and J lost 5; bases outside the gene matches: 7. The CDR3 region is CASSTGTSGLTGELFF. The CDR3 bases are TGCGCCAGCAGCACCGGGACTAGCGGACTAACCGGGGAGCTGTTTTTT.

This chain uses TRBV6-2 or TRBV6-3 with TRBJ1-2; D remains unclear. V gave up 5 bases and J gave up 5 bases, with 6 bases separating them. CDR1 and CDR2 from the germline V gene are MNHEY and SVGEGT. This CDR3 has 11 residues. CDR3 DNA sequence: TGTGCCAGCAGTCCCGGTTATGGCTACACCTTC. Protein: CASSPGYGYTF.

CDR3 in amino acids: CAWRTSGTSQEQFF. The CDR3, as DNA: TGTGCCTGGAGGACTAGCGGGACGTCACAAGAGCAGTTCTTC. The chain links TRBV30 to TRBJ2-1; 11 nucleotides line up with TRBD2. In germline, CDR1 is GTSNPN, CDR2 SVGIG (reference sequence). Losses at the gene ends were 3 bases for V and 10 bases for J; bases not matched to a gene: 8. This CDR3 has 14 residues.

This chain links TRBV23-1 with TRBJ1-5; D might be TRBD1 (6 bases). TRBV23-1 is placed among ORFs of uncertain function. V was trimmed by 11 bases and J by 4 bases, leaving 18 bases between them. CDR3 length: 14 residues. CDR3 protein: CAQWGRDKNQPQHF. The CDR3 bases are TGCGCCCAATGGGGGAGGGACAAGAATCAGCCCCAGCATTTT.

The chain has TRBV7-3 and TRBJ2-7; 7 positions match TRBD2. CDR3 length: 12 amino acids. In germline, CDR1 is SGHTA, CDR2 FQGTGA. After removal of 11 bases from V and 4 bases from J, the junction contained 8 bases not matched to a gene. The CDR3, as DNA: TGTGCCCGCACCCTCGGGGGGTACGAGCAGTACTTC. Encoded protein: CARTLGGYEQYF.

This chain joins TRBV6-1 and TRBJ1-1, with D maybe TRBD1 (5 bases). Germline V CDR1 and CDR2: MNHNS, SASEGT. Trimming cost V 2 bases and J 1 base, with 5 bases left between them. This CDR3 region has 13 residues. As DNA, the CDR3 is TGTGCCAGCAGTGAAACAGGGAACACTGAAGCTTTCTTT. It specifies CASSETGNTEAFF.

The CDR3 is CASSDPPGDEQYF. The CDR3 bases are TGCGCCAGCAGTGACCCACCAGGGGACGAGCAGTACTTC. V gene TRBV10-1 combines with J gene TRBJ2-7; maybe TRBD1 (6 bases). Germline assignment: CDR1 WNHNN and CDR2 SYGVQD (reference sequence). Deletions cut 3 bases from V and 5 bases from J, with 11 bases between. CDR3 length: 13 residues.

The J gene is TRBJ1-1, the V gene TRBV19; tentatively, D is TRBD1 (5 bases). The CDR3 runs 13 residues. Germline CDR1 and CDR2: LNHDA and SQIVND (reference sequence). Trimming stripped 5 bases from V and 4 bases from J, with 11 bases between. The CDR3 is CASSGLGGTEAFF. The CDR3 DNA sequence: TGTGCCAGTAGTGGCCTGGGGGGCACTGAAGCTTTCTTT. The full variable domain, completed using reference TRBV19 and TRBJ1-1, is DGGITQSPKYLFRKEGQNVTLSCEQNLNHDAMYWYRQDPGQGLRLIYYSQIVNDFQKGDIAEGYSVSREKKESFPLTVTSAQKNPTAFYLCASSGLGGTEAFFGQGTRLTVV.